The clone carrying this T cell receptor (beta chain) was seen only a few times. The CDR3 is 17 amino acids. The V gene end was trimmed by 2 bases and the J gene end by 5 bases; junction bases not matched to a gene: 10. CDR1 and CDR2 (germline): MDHEN, SYDVKM. The data were obtained in a study of early T cells in non-severe SARS-CoV-2 infection. The library protocol tagged individual cDNA molecules with unique molecular identifiers. TCRdb itself ran the 5' RACE reads through MiXCR, one entry per CDR3 protein. The table records some 35,000 distinct CDR3 sequences, roughly 6.8% of them present only once.

The rearrangement uses TRBV28 and TRBJ2-3; 10 positions agree with TRBD2. The TCR sequence derives from an adult who was a healthcare worker with PCR-confirmed SARS-CoV-2 infection or an uninfected control (not recorded which). The material sequenced was whole blood, taken at baseline. The CDR3 sequence is CASSLGLAGVSGDTQYF. The CDR3 coding sequence is TGTGCCAGCAGTTTAGGTCTAGCGGGAGTAAGCGGAGATACGCAGTATTTT.